This T cell receptor beta chain was recorded in a study of shared clonotypes between healthy human individuals. Study-wide findings and caveats: Sampling used blood alone; tissue repertoires probably differ.

The study separated CD4+ cells into CD45RA+ naive and CD45RA-negative memory subsets. The assay was immunoSEQ multiplex PCR, and TCRdb's table has in-frame clones only and misses some. This table holds some 2.1 million clones, roughly 94% found once. A word on this clone: What it recognizes is unknown. Other DNA sequences in this specimen translate into the identical CDR3.

The specimen was naive CD4+ T cells sorted from blood. Described subset: CD45RA+ positively selected. The source is a man aged 18 to 35 in good health.

CDR3 coding DNA: TGTGCCAGTAGTTTGACCGGGGGGAATTCACCCCTCCACTTT. Translating gives CASSLTGGNSPLHF. V usage is TRBV19 and J usage is TRBJ1-6; the D gene is possibly TRBD1 (5 bases). The CDR3 is made up of 14 amino acids. Germline lookup yields CDR1 LNHDA and CDR2 SQIVND (reference sequence). The V end was cut by 5 bases, the J end by 7 bases, with 12 bases between.